This T cell receptor beta chain was retrieved from a study of blood T cell repertoires in COVID-19. This CDR3 is 15 amino acids long. Germline-derived CDR1 and CDR2 are KGHSH and LQKENI. With 2 bases removed from V and 1 base from J, the gap between germline ends came to 11 bases. In the authors' workflow: Researchers report that nucleated cell counts were estimated from reference gene primer amplification. The assay was immunoSEQ multiplex PCR, and TCRdb's table has in-frame clones only and misses some. The V and J calls and clone size come from that table; D and trimming were worked out from the DNA. The sample includes approximately 110,000 clones, roughly 88% seen only once; the top ten take 0.88%.

The receptor's source is a woman in her forties or fifties with active or convalescent COVID-19. Sample: peripheral blood. The rearrangement joins TRBV18 to TRBJ2-5; perhaps TRBD1 as D (5 bases). The CDR3 spells CASSPVNRPQETQYF. The CDR3 region has the DNA TGTGCCAGCTCACCAGTTAACAGGCCCCAAGAGACCCAGTACTTC. Filled out from reference TRBV18 and TRBJ2-5, the complete variable domain reads NAGVMQNPRHLVRRRGQEARLRCSPMKGHSHVYWYRQLPEEGLKFMVYLQKENIIDESGMPKERFSAEFPKEGPSILRIQQVVRGDSAAYFCASSPVNRPQETQYFGPGTRLLVL.